These 20 T cell receptor beta chains were sequenced from one sample in a study of blood T cell repertoires in COVID-19. Sequencing was performed with immunoSEQ multiplex PCR; in TCRdb, only in-frame clones are kept and a portion is missing. Seen here are some 260,000 clones, over 80% observed once, and the top ten hold 1.9%. The material sequenced was PBMCs or T cells enriched from blood (not recorded which). These receptors were taken from a woman in her late teens or twenties who had recovered from COVID-19.

V usage is TRBV2 and J usage is TRBJ1-2; tentatively, D is TRBD1 (6 bases). The germline gives CDR1 SNHLY, CDR2 FYNNEI. This CDR3 has 11 residues. The V and J ends lost 8 bases and 6 bases respectively, with 10 bases between them. The CDR3 coding sequence is TGTGCCAGCTTAGGGGGTCATGGCTACACCTTC. It specifies CASLGGHGYTF. Full variable domain (missing parts from reference TRBV2 and TRBJ1-2): EPEVTQTPSHQVTQMGQEVILRCVPISNHLYFYWYRQILGQKVEFLVSFYNNEISEKSEIFDDQFSVERPDGSNFTLKIRSTKLEDSAMYFCASLGGHGYTFGSGTRLTVV.

The chain couples TRBV10-3 to TRBJ2-1; TRBD2 matches 11 bases. The trim removed 6 bases at V and 1 base at J, leaving 5 bases unmatched. The CDR3 has 16 residues. Germline V gene sequence: CDR1 ENHRY, CDR2 SYGVKD. CDR3 in amino acids: CAIRPGLAASYNEQFF. In DNA, the CDR3 is TGTGCCATCAGGCCGGGACTAGCGGCGTCCTACAATGAGCAGTTCTTC.

Here the CDR3 DNA reads TGTGCCAGCAGACCCAACCTCGTAGCGGGAGGTTTATTAGATACGCAGTATTTT. It specifies CASRPNLVAGGLLDTQYF. V is TRBV28 and J is TRBJ2-3, with TRBD2 matching 10 bases. V gave up 6 bases and J gave up 5 bases; unmatched junction bases: 17. The CDR3 loop spans 18 amino acids. Germline V gives CDR1 MDHEN, CDR2 SYDVKM.

The chain carries TRBV4-2 and TRBJ2-2, with TRBD2 identical over 12 bases. The CDR3 is 15 amino acids. The V and J ends lost 6 bases and 7 bases, in that order; junction bases with no gene match: 6. Germline CDR1 LGHNA, CDR2 YNFKEQ. For the CDR3, the DNA is TGTGCCAGCAGTCCCGGACTAGCGGGGTTCGGGGAGCTGTTTTTT. Translated: CASSPGLAGFGELFF.

The chain has TRBV5-4 and TRBJ2-5, with 8 nucleotides matching TRBD2. The ends lost 5 bases at V and 4 bases at J; junction bases unmatched: 7. Germline CDR1 and CDR2: SGHNT and YYREEE (reference sequence). This CDR3 is 14 amino acids long. The CDR3 DNA reads as TGTGCCAGCAGTTCGGGGGGGTATGGAGAGACCCAGTACTTC. This gives the protein CASSSGGYGETQYF.

About this clone itself: Other DNA sequences within the sample encode an identical CDR3. The J gene is TRBJ1-2, the V gene TRBV5-4; D is ambiguous. The V gene lost 4 bases and the J gene lost 1 base, with 5 bases spanning the gap. CDR1 SGHNT and CDR2 YYREEE come from the germline V gene (reference sequence). The CDR3 covers 12 residues. CDR3 nucleotides: TGTGCCAGCAGCCGAGATAACTATGGCTACACCTTC. Protein product: CASSRDNYGYTF.

The J gene is TRBJ1-1, the V gene TRBV20-1; maybe TRBD1 (5 bases). V lost 6 bases and J lost 3, with 5 bases in between. Germline loops: CDR1 DFQATT, CDR2 SNEGSKA (reference sequence). The CDR3 runs 10 residues. This chain's CDR3 is CSARDTEAFF. Here the CDR3 DNA reads TGCAGTGCCAGGGACACTGAAGCTTTCTTT.

V is TRBV4-1 and J is TRBJ2-1; D is unresolved. Trimming cost V 1 base and J 0 bases, with 10 bases left between them. Germline V gene sequence: CDR1 MGHRA, CDR2 YSYEKL. The CDR3 runs to 16 residues. CDR3 region: CASSQGYRSSYNEQFF. CDR3 nucleotide sequence: TGCGCCAGCAGCCAAGGGTACCGGAGCTCCTACAATGAGCAGTTCTTC.

The chain combines TRBV27 with TRBJ2-2; D ambiguous. This CDR3 contains 13 residues. Trimming removed 9 bases at V and 0 bases at J, with 8 bases between. The V gene's germline CDR1 is MNHEY and CDR2 SMNVEV (reference sequence). The CDR3 loop reads CASSPANTGELFF. The CDR3 region has the DNA TGTGCCAGTAGCCCTGCGAACACCGGGGAGCTGTTTTTT.

V and J are TRBV12-3 or TRBV12-4 and TRBJ2-1; no clear D. This CDR3 spans 12 amino acids. With 6 bases removed from V and 4 bases from J, the gap between germline ends came to 7 bases. The CDR3 nucleotides read TGTGCCAGCAGGCTCGGGTACAATGAGCAGTTCTTC. This gives the protein CASRLGYNEQFF.

In regard to this clone: A read error may produce the germline difference seen at one junction end. This chain joins TRBV12-3 or TRBV12-4 and TRBJ2-1; weak D call: TRBD2 (7 bases). The CDR3 is made up of 12 amino acids. CDR3 sequence reads: CASSWGGNEQIF. In DNA, the CDR3 is TGTGCCAGCAGCTGGGGGGGCAATGAGCAGATCTTC.

The chain uses TRBV4-3 and TRBJ1-4; 9 nucleotides line up with TRBD1. Per germline, CDR1 LGHNA and CDR2 YSLEER. The CDR3 length is 18 residues. J was trimmed by 7 bases and V by 2 bases; bases with no gene match: 14. In DNA form, the CDR3 reads TGCGCCAGCAGCCAACGGGACAGGGAAGTAGGGTTAGGTGAAAAACTGTTTTTT. It is translated as CASSQRDREVGLGEKLFF.

The chain couples TRBV4-3 to TRBJ1-3; TRBD1 agrees at 7 bases. The trim removed 2 bases at V and 2 bases at J, leaving 0 bases unmatched. Germline V gene data show CDR1 as LGHNA and CDR2 as YSLEER. The CDR3 has 14 amino acids. The CDR3 DNA follows: TGCGCCAGCAGCCAAACAGGGGCTGGAAACACCATATATTTT. Translated: CASSQTGAGNTIYF.

The rearrangement joins TRBV2 to TRBJ2-7; the D is unclear. V was clipped by 7 bases and J by 6 bases, with 16 bases between them. CDR1 is SNHLY, CDR2 FYNNEI, per germline. CDR3 size: 13 residues. As DNA, the CDR3 is TGTGCCAGCAAATTCAAGCAGGCCGTCGAGCAGTACTTC. Residues: CASKFKQAVEQYF. Variable domain in full (rest from reference TRBV2 and TRBJ2-7): EPEVTQTPSHQVTQMGQEVILRCVPISNHLYFYWYRQILGQKVEFLVSFYNNEISEKSEIFDDQFSVERPDGSNFTLKIRSTKLEDSAMYFCASKFKQAVEQYFGPGTRLTVT.

This clone was picked up a small number of times. The chain combines TRBV19 with TRBJ1-2, with 8 bases matching TRBD1. The ends lost 3 bases at V and 8 bases at J; junction bases unmatched: 11. Germline lookup yields CDR1 LNHDA and CDR2 SQIVND (reference sequence). This CDR3 comprises 15 residues. DNA for the CDR3: TGTGCCAGTAGTATGGACAGGGTCTCAACGTCCGGCTACACCTTC. Its translation: CASSMDRVSTSGYTF.

The chain combines TRBV27 with TRBJ1-2; 7 nucleotides line up with TRBD1. Germline-derived CDR1 and CDR2 are MNHEY and SMNVEV (reference sequence). Germline trimming cut 4 bases from V and 4 bases from J; bases unmatched to any gene: 12. The CDR3 covers 16 residues. CDR3 protein: CASSWTRDSVIYGYTF. DNA of the CDR3: TGTGCCAGCAGTTGGACCCGGGACAGCGTAATCTATGGCTACACCTTC.

The gene calls are TRBV7-9 and TRBJ1-1; a possible D gene is TRBD1 (5 bases). In germline, CDR1 is SEHNR, CDR2 FQNEAQ (reference sequence). This CDR3 is built from 14 residues. V lost 5 bases and J lost 4, with 14 bases in between. The CDR3 region has the DNA TGTGCCAGCAGCCCCCGTGGCAGGGCCACTGAAGCTTTCTTT. Translation: CASSPRGRATEAFF.

The chain carries TRBV3-1 (or the pseudogene TRBV3-2) and TRBJ1-3; D remains ambiguous. V dropped 1 base and J dropped 4 bases, with 11 bases sitting between them. Germline assignment: CDR1 LGHDT and CDR2 YNNKEL (reference sequence). The CDR3 covers 15 residues. CDR3 sequence reads: CASSQGRSSGNTIYF. CDR3 sequence (DNA): TGTGCCAGCAGCCAAGGGCGGAGTTCGGGAAACACCATATATTTT.

V usage is TRBV5-8 and J usage is TRBJ2-1; D not certain. The CDR3 runs 12 residues. The V and J ends lost 6 bases and 4 bases respectively, with 8 bases between them. The germline gives CDR1 SGHTS, CDR2 YDEGEE. The CDR3 loop is CASILFYNEQFF. CDR3 sequence (DNA): TGTGCCAGCATATTATTTTACAATGAGCAGTTCTTC.

The chain uses TRBV9 and TRBJ2-5, with 7 bases that match TRBD2. The CDR3 has 15 residues. Germline assignment: CDR1 SGDLS and CDR2 YYNGEE. V lost 6 bases to trimming and J lost 0 bases; unmatched junction nucleotides: 8. CDR3 in amino acids: CASTASGLYQETQYF. The CDR3 DNA is TGTGCCAGCACCGCTAGCGGCCTCTACCAAGAGACCCAGTACTTC.